These 24 T cell receptor beta chains share one sample of origin, sequenced in a study of cytomegalovirus exposure and HLA in healthy donors. PCR used 60 Vbeta primers and 13 Jbeta primers. The protocol was immunoSEQ multiplex PCR, while the TCRdb copy is restricted to in-frame clones and leaves out a portion. Here the sample spans fewer than 350,000 clones, about 90% being singletons. The sequencing input was PBMCs. These TCRs come from a young woman in good health and CMV-seronegative.

The chain couples TRBV19 to TRBJ1-6, with D tentatively TRBD1 (5 bases). Germline CDR1 is LNHDA and CDR2 is SQIVND (reference sequence). This CDR3 is built from 16 residues. Between the trimmed V and J ends, which lost 1 base and 6 bases, there was a span of 13 bases. The CDR3 loop reads CASSIVQAFPNSPLHF. DNA for the CDR3: TGTGCCAGTAGTATAGTACAGGCGTTTCCTAATTCACCCCTCCACTTT.

The rearrangement joins TRBV11-1 to TRBJ2-7; maybe TRBD2 (5 bases). Germline values: CDR1 SGHAT, CDR2 FQDESV (reference sequence). This CDR3 has 15 amino acids. V was cut by 1 base and J by 3 bases, with 13 bases left in between. DNA of the CDR3: TGTGCCAGCAGCTTAGTTGGCGGAGGCTTCTACGAGCAGTACTTC. The encoded protein is CASSLVGGGFYEQYF.

J is TRBJ1-6 and V is TRBV2; perhaps TRBD1 as D (5 bases). Germline V gene sequence: CDR1 SNHLY, CDR2 FYNNEI. There are 17 residues in the CDR3. V shed 3 bases and J shed 2 bases, with 14 bases lying between them. The chain's CDR3 is CASSDGRSGTYNSPLHF. DNA for the CDR3: TGTGCCAGCAGTGATGGCAGGTCAGGGACCTATAATTCACCCCTCCACTTT. Together with reference TRBV2 and TRBJ1-6, the CDR3 gives the full variable domain: EPEVTQTPSHQVTQMGQEVILRCVPISNHLYFYWYRQILGQKVEFLVSFYNNEISEKSEIFDDQFSVERPDGSNFTLKIRSTKLEDSAMYFCASSDGRSGTYNSPLHFGNGTRLTVT.

The chain uses TRBV11-2 and TRBJ1-6, with D possibly TRBD1 on 5 matching bases. Germline assignment: CDR1 SGHAT and CDR2 FQNNGV. There are 17 residues in the CDR3. V was cut by 5 bases and J by 3 bases, with 17 bases left in between. As DNA, the CDR3 is TGTGCCAGCAGCCCCGGGGGGGGGAGAATCTATAATTCACCCCTCCACTTT. Amino acid sequence: CASSPGGGRIYNSPLHF. Full variable domain (rest looked up from reference TRBV11-2 and TRBJ1-6): EAGVAQSPRYKIIEKRQSVAFWCNPISGHATLYWYQQILGQGPKLLIQFQNNGVVDDSQLPKDRFSAERLKGVDSTLKIQPAKLEDSAVYLCASSPGGGRIYNSPLHFGNGTRLTVT.

The chain joins TRBV6-1 to TRBJ1-3; 10 bases fit TRBD1. The J segment lost 3 bases and the V segment lost 1 base, leaving 3 bases of the junction unmatched. The CDR3 contains 16 residues. CDR1 MNHNS and CDR2 SASEGT come from the germline V gene. CDR3 DNA: TGTGCCAGCAGTGAAGGGACAGGGGGACTTGGAAACACCATATATTTT. As protein: CASSEGTGGLGNTIYF.

The chain uses TRBV6-5 and TRBJ2-2, with D uncertain. From germline, CDR1 is MNHEY and CDR2 SVGAGI. Trimming left V 5 bases short and J 4 bases short, with 5 bases between. This CDR3 spans 12 amino acids. The CDR3 region is CASSPGTGELFF. The CDR3 DNA reads TGTGCCAGCAGTCCCGGCACCGGGGAGCTGTTTTTT.

The chain is built from TRBV13 and TRBJ2-5; 9 bases match TRBD1. The V gene end was trimmed by 3 bases and the J gene end by 1 base; junction bases not matched to a gene: 6. Germline values: CDR1 PRHDT, CDR2 FYEKMQ (reference sequence). This CDR3 spans 16 amino acids. The CDR3 here is CASSFRLDRGQETQYF. As DNA, the CDR3 is TGTGCCAGCAGCTTTCGATTGGACAGGGGCCAAGAGACCCAGTACTTC.

This clone came up once. This chain joins TRBV2 and TRBJ2-7, with a possible D match to TRBD2 (7 bases). CDR1 and CDR2 (germline): SNHLY, FYNNEI. The CDR3 has 14 amino acids. Trimming pared 7 bases from V and 0 bases from J, leaving 13 bases between. The CDR3 spells CASNGGAFSYEQYF. CDR3 bases: TGTGCCAGCAATGGGGGGGCCTTCTCCTACGAGCAGTACTTC.

V usage is TRBV18 and J usage is TRBJ2-1; 10 bases are shared with TRBD1. The V segment lost 3 bases and the J segment 2 bases; nucleotides outside the gene matches: 4. Germline CDR1 KGHSH, CDR2 LQKENI. CDR3 length: 16 residues. The CDR3 DNA follows: TGTGCCAGCTCACCTGTGGGACAGGGGCCCTACAATGAGCAGTTCTTC. Its protein product is CASSPVGQGPYNEQFF.

The J gene is TRBJ1-2, the V gene TRBV7-9, with D tentatively TRBD1 (5 bases). The CDR3 runs to 14 residues. The germline V gene encodes CDR1 SEHNR and CDR2 FQNEAQ (reference sequence). Trimming left V 1 base short and J 2 bases short, with 8 bases between. The CDR3 DNA is TGTGCCAGCAGCTTAGAAGGGGAAAACTATGGCTACACCTTC. Amino acids: CASSLEGENYGYTF. Drawing the rest from reference TRBV7-9 and TRBJ1-2, the complete variable domain is DTGVSQNPRHKITKRGQNVTFRCDPISEHNRLYWYRQTLGQGPEFLTYFQNEAQLEKSRLLSDRFSAERPKGSFSTLEIQRTEQGDSAMYLCASSLEGENYGYTFGSGTRLTVV.

This clone was seen only once. The chain carries TRBV5-6 and TRBJ2-1, with 10 nucleotides matching TRBD1. Germline V lookup: CDR1 SGHDT, CDR2 YYEEEE. J was trimmed by 7 bases and V by 6 bases; bases with no gene match: 13. CDR3 length equals 16 residues. CDR3 bases: TGTGCCAGCACCGTAACCGGGACAGGGGCTGGGAATGAGCAGTTCTTC. Protein sequence: CASTVTGTGAGNEQFF.

This clone was counted once. This chain connects TRBV12-5 to TRBJ2-1, with 7 bases fitting TRBD1. The CDR3 sequence is 12 residues long. Germline V CDR1 and CDR2: LGHNT, FRNRAP. V lost 4 bases to trimming and J lost 8 bases; unmatched junction nucleotides: 2. The CDR3 nucleotides are TGTGCTAGTGGTTACAGGGGCCATGAGCAGTTCTTC. The encoded protein is CASGYRGHEQFF.

V gene TRBV9 combines with J gene TRBJ2-7, with 11 bases identical to TRBD2. Trimming removed 2 bases from V and 6 bases from J; junction bases left unmatched: 4. CDR1 is SGDLS and CDR2 is YYNGEE in the germline V gene. The CDR3 runs 14 residues. The DNA for the CDR3 is TGTGCCAGCAGCGTGACTAGCGGGGTGCGCGAGCAGTACTTC. Protein product: CASSVTSGVREQYF.

The V gene is TRBV18, the J gene TRBJ1-4; D gene ambiguous. This CDR3 spans 14 amino acids. V was pared by 2 bases and J by 5 bases, with 9 bases between. CDR1 and CDR2 (germline): KGHSH, LQKENI. For the CDR3, the DNA is TGTGCCAGCTCACCAGGTTACATGAATGAAAAACTGTTTTTT. Translation gives CASSPGYMNEKLFF.

V is TRBV18 and J is TRBJ2-5, with TRBD1 matching over 11 bases. V trimming: 2 bases; J trimming: 4 bases; junction bases outside the gene matches: 3. Germline CDR1 and CDR2: KGHSH and LQKENI. The CDR3 is 15 amino acids. For the CDR3, the DNA is TGTGCCAGCTCACCAGGGACAGGGGGTCGAGAGACCCAGTACTTC. This encodes CASSPGTGGRETQYF.

The rearrangement uses TRBV4-1 and TRBJ1-2; 8 bases line up with TRBD1. The CDR3 contains 15 residues. Germline trimming cut 2 bases from V and 4 bases from J; bases unmatched to any gene: 6. In germline, CDR1 is MGHRA, CDR2 YSYEKL. In DNA form, the CDR3 reads TGCGCCAGCAGCCAAAACTCGGACAGGGCCTATGGCTACACCTTC. It translates to CASSQNSDRAYGYTF.

This rearrangement joins TRBV11-2 to TRBJ2-1; D is possibly TRBD1 (5 bases). V lost 5 bases and J 8 bases, leaving 10 bases between the germline ends. Per the germline V gene, CDR1 is SGHAT and CDR2 is FQNNGV. CDR3 size: 12 residues. CDR3 sequence (DNA): TGTGCCAGCAGCACGCAGGGTTATGAGCAGTTCTTC. Its protein is CASSTQGYEQFF.

The V call is TRBV21-1, the J call TRBJ1-3. TRBV21-1 is classified as a pseudogene. CDR3 length: 11 amino acids. The DNA of the CDR3 is TGTGCCAGCCGCTATAGAAACACCATATATTTT. Its translation: CASRYRNTIYF.

The V gene is TRBV7-2, the J gene TRBJ1-2; 7 nucleotides agree with TRBD1. This CDR3 region has 19 residues. With 4 bases clipped from V and 1 base from J, the junction kept 18 bases outside the gene matches. The germline CDR1 and CDR2 sequences are SGHTA and FQGNSA. The CDR3, as DNA: TGTGCCAGCAGCTCAATAGCGGGACAGTTGCTGAGGTATAACTATGGCTACACCTTC. It yields the protein CASSSIAGQLLRYNYGYTF. Drawing the rest from reference TRBV7-2 and TRBJ1-2, the complete variable domain is GAGVSQSPSNKVTEKGKDVELRCDPISGHTALYWYRQSLGQGLEFLIYFQGNSAPDKSGLPSDRFSAERTGGSVSTLTIQRTQQEDSAVYLCASSSIAGQLLRYNYGYTFGSGTRLTVV.

This clone is a singleton in its sample. The V call is TRBV9, the J call TRBJ1-2; D unresolved. The CDR3 is made up of 11 amino acids. Germline assignment: CDR1 SGDLS and CDR2 YYNGEE. Trimming pared 3 bases from V and 4 bases from J, leaving 4 bases between. CDR3 nucleotides: TGTGCCAGCAGCGGAGTCTATGGCTACACCTTC. Its translation is CASSGVYGYTF.

This clone has only one observation. The CDR3: CASSQGWGGGGLDEKLFF. CDR3 sequence (DNA): TGCGCCAGCAGCCAAGGGTGGGGGGGCGGAGGTCTCGATGAAAAACTGTTTTTT. The chain couples TRBV4-1 to TRBJ1-4; weak D call: TRBD1 (6 bases). The CDR3 is 18 amino acids. CDR1 MGHRA and CDR2 YSYEKL come from the germline V gene. Trimming took 1 base from V and 6 from J, leaving 21 bases between them.

The J gene is TRBJ1-1, the V gene TRBV14; D possibly corresponds to TRBD1 (5 bases). Trimming removed 6 bases at V and 7 bases at J, with 12 bases between. CDR3 length: 12 residues. Looked up from germline, CDR1 is SGHDN and CDR2 is FVKESK. The CDR3 DNA reads as TGTGCCAGCAGTCAATACAGGTTTGAAGCTTTCTTT. This sequence encodes CASSQYRFEAFF. The whole variable domain, remainder taken from reference TRBV14 and TRBJ1-1, is EAGVTQFPSHSVIEKGQTVTLRCDPISGHDNLYWYRRVMGKEIKFLLHFVKESKQDESGMPNNRFLAERTGGTYSTLKVQPAELEDSGVYFCASSQYRFEAFFGQGTRLTVV.

The chain links TRBV10-3 to TRBJ1-2; possible D gene TRBD1, 6 bases. CDR1 and CDR2 from the germline V gene are ENHRY and SYGVKD. The CDR3 runs 15 residues. V shed 3 bases and J shed 2 bases, with 13 bases lying between them. The CDR3 sequence: CAISDPGQANYGYTF. As DNA, the CDR3 is TGTGCCATCAGTGACCCGGGACAAGCCAACTATGGCTACACCTTC.

This chain's CDR3 is CASSQDYLYEQYF. Here the CDR3 DNA reads TGTGCCAGCAGCCAAGATTATCTCTACGAGCAGTACTTC. The V gene is TRBV14, the J gene TRBJ2-5, with D unclear. The end of the DNA aligns better with TRBJ2-7, so the J call may be wrong. Germline CDR1 and CDR2: SGHDN and FVKESK. This CDR3 contains 13 residues.